These T cell receptor beta chains were read from a single sample in a study of T cells after yellow fever vaccination. TCRdb ran MiXCR on the 5' RACE reads and lists one entry per CDR3 protein. The sample holds some 550,000 distinct CDR3 sequences, less than 20% seen once. The specimen comprised PBMCs, sampled 15 days after the yellow fever booster vaccination. All receptors come from a man between 25 and 39 years old who received the YFV17D yellow fever vaccine. The CDR3 runs from the conserved cysteine through the conserved F or W. The D gene is left open where the match is weak. Some rows have no size entry. The others give once, few or many, or a class for an expanded clone.

D,J,V,size,CDR3,DNA
.,TRBJ2-2,TRBV25-1,.,CASRSPGTANTGELFF,TGTGCCAGCAGGTCTCCCGGGACGGCGAACACCGGGGAGCTGTTTTTT
TRBD2,TRBJ2-5,TRBV20-1,few,CSARILAGRGAQYF,TGCAGTGCTAGAATCCTAGCGGGGAGGGGGGCCCAGTACTTC
TRBD2,TRBJ2-1,TRBV11-2,few,CASSLGTSGDEQFF,TGTGCCAGCAGCTTAGGGACCAGCGGGGATGAGCAGTTCTTC
TRBD1,TRBJ2-7,TRBV7-2,few,CASSQLWDSNYEQYF,TGTGCCAGCAGCCAACTCTGGGACAGCAACTACGAGCAGTACTTC
.,TRBJ1-4,TRBV5-1,.,CASSYQGFDEKLFF,TGCGCCAGCAGCTACCAGGGCTTTGATGAAAAACTGTTTTTT
.,TRBJ1-5,TRBV18,few,CASSPGWDGNQPQHF,TGTGCCAGCTCACCAGGGTGGGATGGCAATCAGCCCCAGCATTTT
.,TRBJ2-7,TRBV28,few,CASSPPLTYEQYF,TGTGCCAGCAGTCCGCCGCTAACCTACGAGCAGTACTTC
.,TRBJ2-7,TRBV12-3/TRBV12-4,few,CASSFGGSFAYEQYF,TGTGCCAGCAGTTTTGGCGGAAGTTTTGCCTACGAGCAGTACTTC
TRBD1,TRBJ2-6,TRBV20-1,.,CSARTLGQGVVSGANVLTF,TGCAGTGCTAGAACCCTCGGACAGGGGGTAGTGTCTGGGGCCAACGTCCTGACTTTC
.,TRBJ1-6,TRBV12-3/TRBV12-4,many,CASSLGDRDSPLHF,TGTGCCAGCAGTTTAGGGGACCGAGATTCACCCCTCCACTTT
TRBD2,TRBJ2-1,TRBV20-1,few,CSARVLAGGPYNEQFF,TGCAGTGCTAGGGTGTTAGCGGGAGGTCCATACAATGAGCAGTTCTTC
.,TRBJ2-2,TRBV5-1,.,CASSLLGGTGELFF,TGCGCCAGCAGCTTATTAGGCGGAACCGGGGAGCTGTTTTTT
TRBD2,TRBJ2-3,TRBV7-2,few,CASSLTSPDTQYF,TGTGCCAGCAGCTTGACTAGCCCAGATACGCAGTATTTT
.,TRBJ1-2,TRBV6-2/TRBV6-3,many,CASSQRANYGYTF,TGTGCCAGCAGCCAGAGAGCTAACTATGGCTACACCTTC
TRBD2,TRBJ2-2,TRBV6-1,few,CASSTPLLAGKTGELFF,TGTGCCAGCAGTACCCCCCTCCTAGCGGGGAAGACCGGGGAGCTGTTTTTT
TRBD2,TRBJ2-2,TRBV12-3/TRBV12-4,many,CASSPSASGRRAGELFF,TGTGCCAGCAGTCCCTCCGCTAGCGGGAGGAGGGCCGGGGAGCTGTTTTTT
.,TRBJ2-3,TRBV20-1,few,CSALRADTQYF,TGCAGTGCTCTAAGGGCAGATACGCAGTATTTT
TRBD2,TRBJ2-3,TRBV12-3/TRBV12-4,few,CASRRGRLAGTDTQYF,TGTGCCAGCAGAAGGGGAAGACTAGCGGGTACAGATACGCAGTATTTT
.,TRBJ2-7,TRBV20-1,few,CSAREDAYYEQYF,TGCAGTGCTAGAGAGGACGCTTATTACGAGCAGTACTTC
.,TRBJ2-1,TRBV5-4,few,CASSQDGTSYNEQFF,TGTGCCAGCAGCCAGGATGGGACATCCTACAATGAGCAGTTCTTC
.,TRBJ1-3,TRBV7-2,.,CASSLGTGNTIYF,TGTGCCAGCAGCCTTGGAACCGGAAACACCATATATTTT
.,TRBJ2-7,TRBV3-1,many,CASSSLGEQYF,TGTGCCAGCAGCTCCTTAGGGGAGCAGTACTTC
.,TRBJ2-7,TRBV19,few,CASSSRANYEQYF,TGTGCCAGTAGTTCACGAGCTAACTACGAGCAGTACTTC
TRBD2,TRBJ2-7,TRBV6-2/TRBV6-3,few,CASSPLHLAGLYEQYF,TGTGCCAGCAGCCCCCTCCACCTAGCGGGCCTCTACGAGCAGTACTTC
.,TRBJ2-2,TRBV20-1,.,CSARGAPGELFF,TGCAGTGCTAGGGGGGCCCCCGGGGAGCTGTTTTTT
.,TRBJ2-5,TRBV15,.,CATRDTDQETQYF,TGTGCCACCAGGGACACCGACCAAGAGACCCAGTACTTC
.,TRBJ2-3,TRBV7-9,few,CASTGDRPDTQYF,TGTGCCAGCACCGGCGACAGGCCAGATACGCAGTATTTT